This TCR beta chain originates from a study of T-cell memory formation after mild COVID-19. TCRdb recomputed calls from the 5' RACE reads with MiXCR, one row per CDR3 protein. The table shows 250,000 to 300,000 distinct CDR3 sequences, with 15% to 20% occurring only once. CDR1 is MNHEY, CDR2 SMNVEV, per germline (reference sequence). V was cut by 0 bases and J by 5 bases, with 8 bases left in between. This CDR3 comprises 13 residues. V and J are TRBV27 and TRBJ2-7, with D possibly TRBD2 on 5 matching bases. Sample: PBMCs or a T cell subset sorted from them (not recorded which). The receptor was derived from a young man who had mild COVID-19 (a few samples of this study predate the infection). Cell type and time point are not known. The CDR3 bases are TGTGCCAGCAGTTTATCGGAGGTCCACGAGCAGTACTTC. Encoded protein: CASSLSEVHEQYF.